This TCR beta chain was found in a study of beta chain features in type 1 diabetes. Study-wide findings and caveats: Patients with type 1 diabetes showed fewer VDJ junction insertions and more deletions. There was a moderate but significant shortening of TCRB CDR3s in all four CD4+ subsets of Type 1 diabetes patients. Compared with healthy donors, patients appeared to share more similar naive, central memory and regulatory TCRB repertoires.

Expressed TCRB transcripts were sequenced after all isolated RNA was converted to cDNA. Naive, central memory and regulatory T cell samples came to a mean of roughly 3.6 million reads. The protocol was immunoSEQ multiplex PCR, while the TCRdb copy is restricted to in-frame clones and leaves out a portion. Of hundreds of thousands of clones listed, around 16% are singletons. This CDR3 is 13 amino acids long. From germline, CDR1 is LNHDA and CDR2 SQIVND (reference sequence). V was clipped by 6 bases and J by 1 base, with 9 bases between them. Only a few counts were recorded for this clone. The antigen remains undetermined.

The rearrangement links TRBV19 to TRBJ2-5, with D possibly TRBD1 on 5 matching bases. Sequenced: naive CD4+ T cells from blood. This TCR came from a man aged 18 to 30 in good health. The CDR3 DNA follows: TGTGCCAGTAGCAGACAGTCCCAAGAGACCCAGTACTTC. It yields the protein CASSRQSQETQYF.